These T cell receptor beta chains were read from a single sample in a study of blood T cells in healthy people across ages. TCRdb itself ran the 5' RACE reads through MiXCR, one entry per CDR3 protein. Among about a million distinct CDR3 sequences, approximately 50% were seen once, and the ten largest hold about 21%. The sample was blood. The receptors shown here come from a woman aged 55-69 years in good health. The CDR3 runs from the conserved cysteine through the conserved F or W. The D gene is left open where the match is weak. Expanded clones get a size class; other rows say once, few or many, or leave the size out.

J: TRBJ2-7; V: TRBV12-5; size: .; D: .; CDR3: CASGLQGLGDEQYF; DNA: TGTGCTAGTGGTTTGCAGGGACTCGGAGACGAGCAGTACTTC
J: TRBJ2-1; V: TRBV4-3; size: .; D: TRBD1; CDR3: CASSQGFLGQGYNEQFF; DNA: TGCGCCAGCAGCCAGGGGTTTTTGGGACAGGGGTACAATGAGCAGTTCTTC
J: TRBJ1-1; V: TRBV7-9; size: .; D: TRBD1; CDR3: CASSSSNYRGPRMNTEAFF; DNA: TGTGCCAGCAGCTCATCAAACTACAGGGGCCCAAGGATGAACACTGAAGCTTTCTTT
J: TRBJ1-4; V: TRBV28; size: .; D: .; CDR3: CASRGRAGLNEKLFF; DNA: TGTGCCAGCAGGGGCCGGGCAGGTTTAAATGAAAAACTGTTTTTT
J: TRBJ2-3; V: TRBV29-1; size: .; D: .; CDR3: CSVSESQYF; DNA: TGCAGCGTTTCCGAATCGCAGTATTTT
J: TRBJ2-3; V: TRBV29-1; size: few; D: .; CDR3: CSTPWRGDTQYF; DNA: TGCAGCACACCCTGGAGGGGAGATACGCAGTATTTT
J: TRBJ2-1; V: TRBV2; size: .; D: .; CDR3: CASTPFSSYNEQFF; DNA: TGTGCCAGCACCCCATTTAGCTCCTACAATGAGCAGTTCTTC
J: TRBJ2-5; V: TRBV30; size: .; D: .; CDR3: CAWSVNIQLVTQYF; DNA: TGTGCCTGGAGTGTAAATATCCAACTGGTGACCCAGTACTTC
J: TRBJ2-2; V: TRBV4-3; size: .; D: TRBD2; CDR3: CASSQEAGGFGELFF; DNA: TGCGCCAGCAGCCAAGAAGCGGGAGGCTTCGGGGAGCTGTTTTTT
J: TRBJ1-2; V: TRBV6-1; size: once; D: .; CDR3: CASSPSSVSGYTF; DNA: TGTGCCAGCAGTCCTTCTTCGGTGTCTGGCTACACCTTC
J: TRBJ2-1; V: TRBV5-1; size: .; D: .; CDR3: CASSLEAGYNEQFF; DNA: TGCGCCAGCAGCTTGGAAGCAGGCTACAATGAGCAGTTCTTC
J: TRBJ2-1; V: TRBV7-2; size: .; D: .; CDR3: CASSPTYGVGNEQFF; DNA: TGTGCCAGCAGCCCAACGTACGGGGTGGGGAATGAGCAGTTCTTC
J: TRBJ1-2; V: TRBV14; size: .; D: TRBD1; CDR3: CASSSYRGKHYGYTF; DNA: TGTGCCAGCAGCTCTTACAGGGGAAAACACTATGGCTACACCTTC
J: TRBJ2-7; V: TRBV4-1; size: .; D: TRBD2; CDR3: CASSHLASGTTYEQYF; DNA: TGCGCCAGCAGCCACCTTGCTAGCGGGACGACCTACGAGCAGTACTTC
J: TRBJ2-1; V: TRBV7-8; size: few; D: .; CDR3: CASSRLGDYNEQFF; DNA: TGTGCCAGCAGCCGACTGGGGGACTACAATGAGCAGTTCTTC
J: TRBJ2-7; V: TRBV6-2/TRBV6-3; size: .; D: .; CDR3: CASSPRGSAAAPYNEQYF; DNA: TGTGCCAGCAGCCCACGGGGATCTGCGGCGGCCCCCTACAATGAGCAGTACTTC
J: TRBJ2-6; V: TRBV4-2; size: few; D: .; CDR3: CASSPLIDRLAGANVLTF; DNA: TGTGCCAGCAGCCCACTGATCGACCGGCTGGCTGGGGCCAACGTCCTGACTTTC
J: TRBJ2-7; V: TRBV20-1; size: few; D: TRBD1; CDR3: CSARSTGTGSGEQYF; DNA: TGCAGTGCTAGATCGACCGGGACAGGGTCGGGCGAGCAGTACTTC
J: TRBJ2-3; V: TRBV6-1; size: .; D: .; CDR3: CASSPLYGGDTQYF; DNA: TGTGCCAGCAGTCCCCTCTATGGAGGGGATACGCAGTATTTT
J: TRBJ1-4; V: TRBV9; size: .; D: .; CDR3: CASSAEGAGNEKLFF; DNA: TGTGCCAGCAGCGCCGAGGGAGCGGGTAATGAAAAACTGTTTTTT
J: TRBJ2-1; V: TRBV27; size: few; D: .; CDR3: CASSQVTRVYNEQFF; DNA: TGTGCCAGCAGTCAGGTGACTAGGGTTTACAATGAGCAGTTCTTC
J: TRBJ2-3; V: TRBV5-1; size: .; D: .; CDR3: CASSFESSTDTQYF; DNA: TGCGCCAGCAGCTTCGAATCTAGCACAGATACGCAGTATTTT
J: TRBJ2-1; V: TRBV7-3; size: .; D: TRBD1; CDR3: CASSLQGGNEQFF; DNA: TGTGCCAGCAGCCTACAGGGGGGAAATGAGCAGTTCTTC
J: TRBJ2-7; V: TRBV30; size: .; D: .; CDR3: CAWSPGLAVSYEQYF; DNA: TGTGCCTGGAGCCCGGGACTGGCGGTCTCCTACGAGCAGTACTTC
J: TRBJ2-3; V: TRBV5-4; size: .; D: TRBD2; CDR3: CASNHQAGEAQYF; DNA: TGTGCCAGCAACCACCAAGCGGGAGAGGCGCAGTATTTT
J: TRBJ2-7; V: TRBV6-6; size: .; D: .; CDR3: CASSYSGYGTAKPEQYF; DNA: TGTGCCAGCAGTTACTCGGGTTACGGGACGGCTAAACCCGAGCAGTACTTC
J: TRBJ2-1; V: TRBV5-6; size: .; D: TRBD2; CDR3: CASSLWGGYNEQFF; DNA: TGTGCCAGCAGCTTGTGGGGGGGCTACAATGAGCAGTTCTTC
J: TRBJ2-2; V: TRBV4-3; size: .; D: .; CDR3: CASSQARGDTGELFF; DNA: TGCGCCAGCAGCCAAGCCAGGGGGGACACCGGGGAGCTGTTTTTT
J: TRBJ2-7; V: TRBV24-1; size: .; D: .; CDR3: CATSDLRLPYNEQYF; DNA: TGTGCCACCAGTGATTTGAGGCTCCCTTACAATGAGCAGTACTTC
J: TRBJ2-1; V: TRBV20-1; size: .; D: .; CDR3: CSAPSSMNYNEQFF; DNA: TGCAGTGCTCCGTCTTCTATGAACTACAATGAGCAGTTCTTC